The T cell receptor beta chain described here comes from a study of beta chain features in type 1 diabetes. The authors reverse transcribed all of the isolated RNA, so sequencing captured expressed TCRB transcripts. Only in-frame clones appear in the TCRdb table, and some are missing; sequencing was by immunoSEQ multiplex PCR. The sample holds 300,000 to 400,000 clones, roughly 14% seen once. Study-wide points: Naive, central memory and regulatory TCRB repertoires appeared more similar among patients than healthy donors. Shortening of TCRB CDR3s, moderate but significant, appeared in all four CD4+ subsets of Type 1 diabetes patients.

On this clone: Antigen specificity is unknown.

Between the trimmed V and J ends, which lost 0 bases and 6 bases, there was a span of 11 bases. The germline gives CDR1 SGDLS, CDR2 YYNGEE. The CDR3 extends over 14 amino acids. The genes are TRBV9 and TRBJ2-3; D call uncertain. This receptor was identified in a woman between 18 and 29 years old with type 1 diabetes. Sequenced input: naive CD4+ T cells from blood. In DNA, the CDR3 is TGTGCCAGCAGCGTAGAGCCCCTAGAGGATACGCAGTATTTT. Its translation: CASSVEPLEDTQYF.